These T cell receptor beta chains were read from a single sample in a study of blood T cell repertoires in COVID-19. Sequencing was performed with immunoSEQ multiplex PCR; in TCRdb, only in-frame clones are kept and a portion is missing. The repertoire holds 95,000 to 100,000 clones, approximately 87% seen once, with around a tenth in the top ten. Sequencing was carried out using peripheral blood. The receptors were gathered from a woman aged 30 to 39 with acute or convalescent COVID-19. The CDR3 runs from the conserved cysteine through the conserved F or W. The order of the fields is V gene, D gene, J gene, clone size, CDR3 protein, CDR3 DNA. D genes are given only for firm matches. A clone size is listed for some rows: how often the clone was seen (once, few, many), or a class if it is expanded.

TRBV6-5,TRBD1,TRBJ1-3,-,CASTPDRGGGNTIYF,TGTGCCAGCACCCCGGACAGGGGAGGCGGAAACACCATATATTTT
TRBV6-5,-,TRBJ1-2,-,CASATGSGYTF,TGTGCCAGCGCCACAGGGAGCGGCTACACCTTC
TRBV2,TRBD1,TRBJ2-1,-,CASSERQGAQRKNNEQFF,TGTGCCAGCAGTGAAAGGCAGGGGGCGCAAAGGAAAAACAATGAGCAGTTCTTC
TRBV30,-,TRBJ2-1,-,CAWRITSYNEQFF,TGTGCCTGGAGGATAACTTCCTACAATGAGCAGTTCTTC
TRBV19,TRBD1,TRBJ1-6,-,CASSLGDRVNSPLHF,TGTGCCAGTAGTCTCGGAGACAGGGTAAATTCACCCCTCCACTTT
TRBV7-2,-,TRBJ2-1,-,CASSAGTLSYNEQFF,TGTGCCAGCAGCGCCGGGACTCTCTCCTACAATGAGCAGTTCTTC
TRBV4-1,-,TRBJ2-4,-,CASSQGHPLAKNIQYF,TGCGCCAGCAGCCAAGGACACCCGCTAGCCAAAAACATTCAGTACTTC
TRBV9,-,TRBJ2-1,-,CASSSRGAPVNNEQFF,TGTGCCAGCAGCTCCCGGGGGGCCCCGGTAAACAATGAGCAGTTCTTC
TRBV5-4,-,TRBJ2-3,-,CASSPPQTDTQYF,TGTGCCAGCAGCCCTCCCCAGACAGATACGCAGTATTTT
TRBV28,TRBD1,TRBJ1-4,-,CASSLTGGGEKLFF,TGTGCCAGCAGTCTAACAGGGGGCGGTGAAAAACTGTTTTTT
TRBV6-5,-,TRBJ1-2,-,CASSYTRTVNYGYTF,TGTGCCAGCAGTTACACTCGCACGGTCAACTATGGCTACACCTTC
TRBV27,-,TRBJ1-2,once,CASSPEQQGFDGYTF,TGTGCCAGCAGTCCCGAACAACAGGGTTTTGATGGCTACACCTTC
TRBV30,-,TRBJ1-6,-,CAWSVRSDSPLHF,TGTGCCTGGAGTGTAAGGAGCGATTCACCCCTCCACTTT
TRBV7-6,-,TRBJ1-5,-,CASSSSGGNQPQHF,TGTGCCAGCAGCTCCAGCGGGGGAAATCAGCCCCAGCATTTT
TRBV11-2,TRBD2,TRBJ2-7,-,CASSLEPFGGYEQYF,TGTGCCAGCAGCTTAGAACCCTTCGGGGGGTACGAGCAGTACTTC
TRBV2,TRBD1,TRBJ1-6,once,CASSAGQGADSPLHF,TGTGCCAGCAGTGCGGGACAGGGGGCTGATTCACCCCTCCACTTT
TRBV29-1,TRBD1,TRBJ1-1,-,CSVEPTPGQGALVTEAFF,TGCAGCGTTGAACCTACCCCGGGACAGGGGGCGTTAGTGACTGAAGCTTTCTTT